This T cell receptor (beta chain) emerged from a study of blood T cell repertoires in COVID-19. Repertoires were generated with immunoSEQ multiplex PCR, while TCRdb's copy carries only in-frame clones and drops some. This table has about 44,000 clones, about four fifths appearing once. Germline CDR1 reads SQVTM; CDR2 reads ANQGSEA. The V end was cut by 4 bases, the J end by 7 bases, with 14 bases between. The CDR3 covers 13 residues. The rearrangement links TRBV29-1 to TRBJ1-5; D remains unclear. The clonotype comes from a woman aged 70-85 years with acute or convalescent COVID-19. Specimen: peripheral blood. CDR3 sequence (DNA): TGCAGCGTTGCTTCCTCCAGCGGGCAGCCCCAGCATTTT. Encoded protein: CSVASSSGQPQHF.